These 27 T cell receptor beta chains originate from one sample sequenced in a study of molecular identifiers for immune sequencing clone quantification. Via MiXCR, TCRdb re-called the PCR reads, giving one row per CDR3 protein. The sample has around 470,000 distinct CDR3 sequences; 20% to 25% are singletons. The sample taken for sequencing was naive CD8+ T cells from blood, with Jurkat cell RNA spiked in. Subset reported: FACS-sorted CD8+CD4-CCR7+CD45RA+ naive T cells. These receptors were obtained from a human donor in good health. Some libraries in this study had Jurkat cell RNA spiked in.

Remarks on this clonotype: With a much larger clone just one base away, this may be a read error. The V and J genes are TRBV25-1 and TRBJ2-5; a possible D gene is TRBD1 (5 bases). The CDR3 has 17 amino acids. Trimming removed 8 bases at V and 2 bases at J, with 24 bases between. CDR1 is MGHDK and CDR2 is SYGVNS in the germline V gene. The CDR3, as DNA: TGTGCCAGCGGCGCTTTAAAGAACCAGGGCGCGCAAGAGACCCAGTACTTC. Translated: CASGALKNQGAQETQYF.

This clonotype was counted ten times or more. The chain links TRBV7-8 to TRBJ2-1; 7 bases fit TRBD2. Germline lookup yields CDR1 SGHVS and CDR2 FQNEAQ. This CDR3 has 14 amino acids. The V gene end was trimmed by 1 base and the J gene end by 5 bases; junction bases not matched to a gene: 2. The CDR3 sequence: CASSLESGDNEQFF. In nucleotides, the CDR3 is TGTGCCAGCAGCTTAGAAAGCGGGGACAATGAGCAGTTCTTC.

The chain couples TRBV2 to TRBJ1-1; D may be TRBD1 (6 bases). Trimming took 5 bases from V and 0 from J, leaving 13 bases between them. The germline V gene encodes CDR1 SNHLY and CDR2 FYNNEI. There are 15 residues in the CDR3. CDR3 in amino acids: CASSLPQGVNTEAFF. The DNA of the CDR3 is TGTGCCAGCAGTCTACCACAGGGAGTGAACACTGAAGCTTTCTTT. The full variable domain, completed using reference TRBV2 and TRBJ1-1, is EPEVTQTPSHQVTQMGQEVILRCVPISNHLYFYWYRQILGQKVEFLVSFYNNEISEKSEIFDDQFSVERPDGSNFTLKIRSTKLEDSAMYFCASSLPQGVNTEAFFGQGTRLTVV.

This clonotype showed up many times. The CDR3 region is CASKLAGSYEQYF. The CDR3, as DNA: TGTGCCAGCAAGTTAGCGGGGTCCTACGAGCAGTACTTC. The chain joins TRBV27 to TRBJ2-7; TRBD2 matches 8 bases. The CDR3 runs 13 residues. CDR1 and CDR2 from the germline V gene are MNHEY and SMNVEV (reference sequence). The trim removed 7 bases at V and 1 base at J, leaving 3 bases unmatched.

This clonotype turned up a few times. The chain couples TRBV7-6 to TRBJ1-6, with D perhaps TRBD1 (6 bases). The V gene lost 5 bases and the J gene lost 6 bases, with 17 bases spanning the gap. The length of the CDR3 is 16 residues. From germline, CDR1 is SGHVS and CDR2 FNYEAQ. The CDR3 protein is CASSAGGVSTNSPLHF. The DNA for the CDR3 is TGTGCCAGCAGCGCGGGGGGCGTCAGTACTAATTCACCCCTCCACTTT.

Regarding this clonotype: One end of the junction is discordant with germline, which a read error may explain. The rearrangement uses TRBV19 and TRBJ1-5; maybe TRBD1 (5 bases). The CDR3 has 13 residues. The germline CDR1 and CDR2 sequences are LNHDA and SQIVND (reference sequence). As DNA, the CDR3 is TGTGCCAGTAGTATCGGGGGAAATCAGCCCCAGCGTTTT. Its protein is CASSIGGNQPQRF. The full variable domain, with the rest looked up from reference TRBV19 and TRBJ1-5, is DGGITQSPKYLFRKEGQNVTLSCEQNLNHDAMYWYRQDPGQGLRLIYYSQIVNDFQKGDIAEGYSVSREKKESFPLTVTSAQKNPTAFYLCASSIGGNQPQRFGDGTRLSIL.

This clonotype came up a few times. The J gene is TRBJ2-7, the V gene TRBV6-5, with no clear D. The CDR3 consists of 14 residues. From germline, CDR1 is MNHEY and CDR2 SVGAGI. V was trimmed by 4 bases and J by 7 bases, leaving 17 bases between them. CDR3 amino acids: CASSSLGELWEQYF. The CDR3 DNA reads as TGTGCCAGCAGTTCCCTAGGAGAATTGTGGGAGCAGTACTTC.

This clonotype was seen repeatedly, ten times or more. The V gene is TRBV4-1, the J gene TRBJ1-1; D might be TRBD1 (5 bases). V was pared by 3 bases and J by 0 bases, with 11 bases between. CDR1 and CDR2 (germline): MGHRA, YSYEKL. The CDR3 length is 15 residues. The CDR3 DNA is TGCGCCAGCAGCCACCGGGACGGTCTGAACACTGAAGCTTTCTTT. It codes for CASSHRDGLNTEAFF.

Ten or more counts support this clonotype. The V call is TRBV20-1, the J call TRBJ2-3; TRBD2 might be the D (6 bases). This CDR3 contains 15 residues. CDR1 and CDR2 (germline): DFQATT, SNEGSKA (reference sequence). Trimming cost V 4 bases and J 4 bases, with 18 bases left between them. The CDR3 DNA reads as TGCAGTGCTACGGAAGGCGCGGGGCCCTCAGATACGCAGTATTTT. The encoded protein is CSATEGAGPSDTQYF.

The chain combines TRBV6-5 with TRBJ2-3; possible D gene TRBD1, 6 bases. Germline-derived CDR1 and CDR2 are MNHEY and SVGAGI. V was pared by 0 bases and J by 3 bases, with 13 bases between. The CDR3 is made up of 16 amino acids. This chain's CDR3 is CASSYSYPGVTDTQYF. CDR3 DNA: TGTGCCAGCAGTTACTCCTACCCAGGGGTGACAGATACGCAGTATTTT.

In its sample, this clonotype was seen a few times. This chain uses TRBV29-1 with TRBJ2-4; D assignment may be TRBD1 or TRBD2 (5 bases each). Germline assignment: CDR1 SQVTM and CDR2 ANQGSEA. The CDR3 has 12 residues. V was cut by 4 bases and J by 5 bases, with 9 bases left in between. The CDR3 DNA reads TGCAGCGTTGGGGGGACGGAAAACATTCAGTACTTC. Residues: CSVGGTENIQYF.

The table lists this clonotype with a few counts. The V call is TRBV29-1, the J call TRBJ1-1; 9 bases agree with TRBD1. This CDR3 region has 13 residues. Germline CDR1 is SQVTM and CDR2 is ANQGSEA. The CDR3 region is CSGTGGRYTEAFF. The CDR3 DNA reads as TGCAGTGGTACAGGGGGCAGGTACACTGAAGCTTTCTTT.

This clonotype was counted at least ten times. The V gene is TRBV25-1, the J gene TRBJ2-7; no firm D call. Germline loops: CDR1 MGHDK, CDR2 SYGVNS. This CDR3 has 14 residues. The V end lost 3 bases, the J end lost 1 base, and 10 bases lay between the germline ends. The CDR3 spells CASSDAGRSYEQYF. CDR3 in DNA: TGTGCCAGCAGTGATGCCGGACGATCCTACGAGCAGTACTTC.

This clonotype was recorded many times. V is TRBV6-5 and J is TRBJ1-4; no reliable D call. V lost 2 bases, J lost 8 bases, and 15 bases lay in between. CDR3 length: 15 amino acids. The germline V gene encodes CDR1 MNHEY and CDR2 SVGAGI. The CDR3 protein is CASSYEVRTAEKLFF. The CDR3 DNA sequence: TGTGCCAGCAGTTACGAAGTTCGGACGGCCGAAAAACTGTTTTTT.

This clonotype came up many times. The V and J genes are TRBV5-4 and TRBJ2-1; D is unclear. Germline-derived CDR1 and CDR2 are SGHNT and YYREEE (reference sequence). The CDR3 has 11 amino acids. Trimming removed 2 bases from V and 6 bases from J, with 3 bases in between. The CDR3 DNA reads TGTGCCAGCAGCTTCATCAATGAGCAGTTCTTC. Translated, it gives CASSFINEQFF.

Notes on this clonotype: One junction end does not reproduce the germline sequence, and a read error may be involved. V gene TRBV7-9 combines with J gene TRBJ1-5; D is possibly TRBD1 (5 bases). Germline V lookup: CDR1 SEHNR, CDR2 FQNEAQ (reference sequence). There are 14 residues in the CDR3. The CDR3 sequence: CVSSLAGLTQPQHF. The CDR3 DNA reads as TGTGTCAGCAGCTTAGCGGGGCTGACTCAGCCCCAGCATTTT.

This clonotype appeared many times. J is TRBJ1-4 and V is TRBV9; 7 nucleotides line up with TRBD1. This CDR3 spans 15 amino acids. The junction had 6 bases not matched to a gene; V was cut back by 0 bases and J by 7 bases. Per germline, CDR1 SGDLS and CDR2 YYNGEE. CDR3 sequence: CASSVEGQLGEKLFF. As DNA, the CDR3 is TGTGCCAGCAGCGTAGAGGGACAGCTAGGTGAAAAACTGTTTTTT.

This clonotype was counted between two and nine times. The V gene is TRBV4-1, the J gene TRBJ2-3; D is unclear. V lost 5 bases, J lost 4 bases, and 10 bases lay in between. Germline CDR1 is MGHRA and CDR2 is YSYEKL. The CDR3 contains 13 residues. CDR3 in DNA: TGCGCCAGCAGCGACGGAAGTTCAGATACGCAGTATTTT. Its translation: CASSDGSSDTQYF.

This clonotype was counted a few times. The chain uses TRBV12-3 or TRBV12-4 and TRBJ1-5; TRBD1 might be the D (5 bases). CDR3 length: 14 amino acids. V was cut by 3 bases and J by 9 bases, with 15 bases left in between. The CDR3 region has the DNA TGTGCCAGCAGTTTCGGGGCCCGATTTGGGCCCCAGCATTTT. Amino acid sequence: CASSFGARFGPQHF.

CDR3 nucleotide sequence: TGTGCCAGCAGCTTATTTACGGCGGGAGTGGGTAGGGAGACCCAGTACTTC. Translation gives CASSLFTAGVGRETQYF. The chain joins TRBV7-9 to TRBJ2-5; TRBD2 matches at 7 bases. The CDR3 spans 17 residues. The trim removed 2 bases at V and 5 bases at J, leaving 14 bases unmatched. The germline V gene encodes CDR1 SEHNR and CDR2 FQNEAQ (reference sequence).

This rearrangement joins TRBV20-1 to TRBJ2-5, with 7 nucleotides matching TRBD2. The CDR3 consists of 15 residues. The germline gives CDR1 DFQATT, CDR2 SNEGSKA (reference sequence). V was clipped by 6 bases and J by 1 base; unmatched bases: 11. For the CDR3, the DNA is TGCAGTGCAGGGGAGGGGCCTACCTTCCAAGAGACCCAGTACTTC. Protein product: CSAGEGPTFQETQYF.

This clonotype was counted at least ten times. V usage is TRBV4-3 and J usage is TRBJ2-2, with D unclear. Deletions cut 1 base from V and 2 bases from J, with 5 bases between. The germline CDR1 and CDR2 sequences are LGHNA and YSLEER. There are 14 residues in the CDR3. The CDR3 loop reads CASSQATNTGELFF. In DNA form, the CDR3 reads TGCGCCAGCAGCCAAGCAACTAACACCGGGGAGCTGTTTTTT.

This clonotype occurred many times. The V gene is TRBV20-1, the J gene TRBJ1-1; D may be TRBD1 (5 bases). Per the germline V gene, CDR1 is DFQATT and CDR2 is SNEGSKA (reference sequence). This CDR3 is built from 15 residues. V was clipped by 0 bases and J by 0 bases, with 11 bases between them. CDR3 sequence: CSARDAGGMNTEAFF. The CDR3 nucleotides read TGCAGTGCTAGAGATGCTGGGGGAATGAACACTGAAGCTTTCTTT.

The sample holds a few counts of this clonotype. V gene TRBV7-9 combines with J gene TRBJ1-1, with a possible D match to TRBD1 (6 bases). The CDR3 runs to 13 residues. CDR1 is SEHNR and CDR2 is FQNEAQ in the germline V gene (reference sequence). The V end lost 5 bases, the J end lost 5 bases, and 12 bases lay between the germline ends. CDR3 sequence reads: CASSATGTTEAFF. The CDR3 DNA reads TGTGCCAGCAGCGCTACAGGGACTACTGAAGCTTTCTTT.

This clonotype was counted between two and nine times. CDR3 sequence reads: CASSLAQRGNNEQFF. As DNA, the CDR3 is TGTGCCAGCAGCTTAGCCCAGCGGGGTAACAATGAGCAGTTCTTC. The chain links TRBV7-9 to TRBJ2-1; 7 bases map to TRBD2. There are 15 residues in the CDR3. Trimming cost V 0 bases and J 5 bases; bases outside gene matches: 4. Germline values: CDR1 SEHNR, CDR2 FQNEAQ (reference sequence).

For this clonotype: Being one base from a much bigger clone, this may be a read error. The V call is TRBV29-1, the J call TRBJ2-1; D is undetermined. Trimming stripped 1 base from V and 0 bases from J, with 13 bases between. The CDR3 runs to 16 residues. Per germline, CDR1 SQVTM and CDR2 ANQGSEA. CDR3 in DNA: TGCAGCGTTGAAGGCCCCACAGCCCTCTCCTACAATGAGCAGTTCTTC. It is translated as CSVEGPTALSYNEQFF.

In regard to this clonotype: This may come from a read error, since a much larger clone is one base off. V usage is TRBV20-1 and J usage is TRBJ2-7; maybe TRBD1 (5 bases). From germline, CDR1 is DFQATT and CDR2 SNEGSKA (reference sequence). V was trimmed by 0 bases and J by 2 bases, leaving 17 bases between them. This CDR3 contains 16 residues. The CDR3 DNA reads as TGCAGTGCTAGAGATAGCTCGAGACTGGGGCCCTACGAGCAGTACTTC. It translates to CSARDSSRLGPYEQYF.